This TCR beta chain was documented in a study of T cell responses to AZD1222 COVID-19 vaccine. Comment on this clone: The antigen is not known. In the same sample, other DNA sequences code for this CDR3.

Sequencing used immunoSEQ multiplex PCR; TCRdb keeps in-frame clones, though not all of them. Of more than 140,000 clones listed, more than 70% are singletons. CDR3 length equals 16 residues. Trimming removed 1 base at V and 5 bases at J, with 16 bases between. Germline V gene sequence: CDR1 MGHDK, CDR2 SYGVNS. Findings of the study overall: Only six or seven AZD1222 recipients tested seropositive at baseline. Increased Spike-specific TCR breadth and depth were observed after two AZD1222 doses. Targets within unmutated variant regions were reportedly found for nearly half of spike-specific TCRs. The sample set comprised mostly white British donors with more females, and clonal diversity was possibly underestimated.

The receptor was isolated from an adult in good health. The sequences come from peripheral blood, collected on day 0 of MenACWY control vaccination. The chain has TRBV25-1 and TRBJ2-3; D may be TRBD1 (6 bases). This CDR3 reads CASSELTGGIGDTQYF. The CDR3, as DNA: TGTGCCAGCAGTGAATTGACTGGGGGCATTGGAGATACGCAGTATTTT.